The clone carrying this T cell receptor (beta chain) showed up many times. Its target is not known. This entry comes from a study of neurological immune-mediated disorders. Findings of the study overall: While HTLV-1-associated myelopathy showed the greatest TCR clonal expansion, multiple sclerosis showed the least, falling below healthy controls. Private repertoires in all groups were suggested, as expanded clones shared no CDR3 amino acid sequences across subjects.

Libraries from sorted cells used 900,000 or so T cells (CD4+ or CD8+). This CDR3 contains 15 residues. Germline V gene data show CDR1 as MNHEY and CDR2 as SMNVEV (reference sequence). Unmatched junction bases numbered 5, after V lost 2 bases and J lost 4 bases. TCRdb recomputed calls from the 5' RACE reads with MiXCR, one row per CDR3 protein. Of about 37,000 distinct CDR3 sequences listed, around 10% are singletons. The gene calls are TRBV27 and TRBJ2-7, with TRBD2 identical over 10 bases. Material for sequencing was CD4+ T cells from blood. This receptor was identified in a woman aged 25 to 45 with HTLV-1-associated myelopathy (HAM/TSP). CDR3 sequence (DNA): TGTGCCAGCAGTTTAAAGCGGGGGGGCCCGTACGAGCAGTACTTC. It specifies CASSLKRGGPYEQYF.